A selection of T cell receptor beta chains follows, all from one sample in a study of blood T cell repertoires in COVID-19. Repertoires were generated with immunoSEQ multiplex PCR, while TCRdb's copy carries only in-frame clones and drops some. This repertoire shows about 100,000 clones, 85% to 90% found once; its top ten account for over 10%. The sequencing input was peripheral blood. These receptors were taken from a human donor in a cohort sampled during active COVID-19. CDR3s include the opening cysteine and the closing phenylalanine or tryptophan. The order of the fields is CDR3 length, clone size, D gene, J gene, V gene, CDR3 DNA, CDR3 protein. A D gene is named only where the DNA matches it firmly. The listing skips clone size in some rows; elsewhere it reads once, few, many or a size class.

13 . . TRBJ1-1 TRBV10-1 TGCGCCAGCAGTGAGACTGGGCTACATGAAGCTTTCTTT CASSETGLHEAFF
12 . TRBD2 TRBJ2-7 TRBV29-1 TGCAGCGTTGCTAGCGGGGTGTACGAGCAGTACTTC CSVASGVYEQYF
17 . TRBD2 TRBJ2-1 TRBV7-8 TGTGCCAGCAGCTTACCCCCGGCGGGAGTGTCCTACAATGAGCAGTTCTTC CASSLPPAGVSYNEQFF
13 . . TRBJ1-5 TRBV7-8 TGTGCCAGCAGCTTAGCTCTTGATCAGCCCCAGCATTTT CASSLALDQPQHF
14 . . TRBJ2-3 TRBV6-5 TGTGCCAGCAGTTACTCGAGGACAGCAGATACGCAGTATTTT CASSYSRTADTQYF
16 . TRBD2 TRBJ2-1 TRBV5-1 TGCGCCAGCAGCTACGGGTTAGTAGCGGGGTTGAATGAGCAGTTCTTC CASSYGLVAGLNEQFF
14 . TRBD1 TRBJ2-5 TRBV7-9 TGTGCCAGCAGCTGGGGACAGCGCCTAGAGACCCAGTACTTC CASSWGQRLETQYF
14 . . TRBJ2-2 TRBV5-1 TGCGCCAGCAGCTCGGACCCCGGGAACGGGGAGCTGTTTTTT CASSSDPGNGELFF
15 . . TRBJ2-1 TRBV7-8 TGTGCCAGCAGCTTAGCACTAACGCCATACAATGAGCAGTTCTTC CASSLALTPYNEQFF
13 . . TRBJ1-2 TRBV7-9 TGTGCCAGCAGCCCCTCCGGGGGGGGCGGCTACACCTTC CASSPSGGGGYTF
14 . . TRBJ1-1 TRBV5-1 TGCGCCAGCAGCTGGCGGGAGGGTCGCACTGAAGCTTTCTTT CASSWREGRTEAFF
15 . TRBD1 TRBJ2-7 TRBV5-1 TGCGCCAGCAGCACGCCCGGACAGGGGATCAACGAGCAGTACTTC CASSTPGQGINEQYF
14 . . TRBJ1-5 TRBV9 TGTGCCAGCAGCGTAGGCGGGACGCCTCAGCCCCAGCATTTT CASSVGGTPQPQHF
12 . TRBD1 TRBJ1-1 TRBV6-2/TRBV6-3 TGTGCCAGCAGTAACGGACAGGGGCGATCTTTCTTT CASSNGQGRSFF
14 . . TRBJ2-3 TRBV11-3 TGTGCCAGCAGCCCCAGGGACTCCCGCGATGGGCAGTATTTT CASSPRDSRDGQYF
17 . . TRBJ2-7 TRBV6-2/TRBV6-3 TGTGCCAGCAGTTACAGTTATCTGGGGCGACGCTCCTACGAGCAGTACTTC CASSYSYLGRRSYEQYF
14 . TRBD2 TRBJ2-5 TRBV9 TGTGCCAGCAGCGCCGGACTAGCGGTGGAGACCCAGTACTTC CASSAGLAVETQYF
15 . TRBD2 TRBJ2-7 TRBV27 TGTGCCAGCAGTTTTTTACCGGGGACTAACTACGAGCAGTACTTC CASSFLPGTNYEQYF
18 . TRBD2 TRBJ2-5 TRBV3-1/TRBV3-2 TGTGCCAGCAGCCAAGATGGGGGGGGACTAGCGGCACAAGAGACCCAGTACTTC CASSQDGGGLAAQETQYF
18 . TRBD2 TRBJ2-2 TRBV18 TGTGCCAGCTCACCCAACACTAGCGGGGGAGCGAACACCGGGGAGCTGTTTTTT CASSPNTSGGANTGELFF
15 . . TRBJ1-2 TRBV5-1 TGCGCCAGCAGCGCTGAAGGCGGCCTAAACTATGGCTACACCTTC CASSAEGGLNYGYTF
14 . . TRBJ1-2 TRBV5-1 TGCGCCAGCAGGGAAGTGGCGCCCGGGGGGGGCTACACCTTC CASREVAPGGGYTF
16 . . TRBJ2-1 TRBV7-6 TGTGCCAGCAGCCCCTCGGGCAGGGGAAACTACAATGAGCAGTTCTTC CASSPSGRGNYNEQFF
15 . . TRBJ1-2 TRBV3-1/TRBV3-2 TGTGCCAGCAGCCAAGATGGCGGGCAGGGGCATGGCTACACCTTC CASSQDGGQGHGYTF
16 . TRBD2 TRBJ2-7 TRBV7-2 TGTGCCAGCAGCCCAGCCCGACTAGCGGGAGTCCACGAGCAGTACTTC CASSPARLAGVHEQYF
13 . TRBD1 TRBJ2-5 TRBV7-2 TGTGCCAGCAGCGAAAAGACAGGGGGCGCCCAGTACTTC CASSEKTGGAQYF
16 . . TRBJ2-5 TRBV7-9 TGTGCCAGCAGCTTAGTTACAACTAAGTACCAAGAGACCCAGTACTTC CASSLVTTKYQETQYF
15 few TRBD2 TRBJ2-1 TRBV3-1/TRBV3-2 TGTGCCAGCAGCCGAGTCAGCGGGAGTGGGAATGAGCAGTTCTTC CASSRVSGSGNEQFF
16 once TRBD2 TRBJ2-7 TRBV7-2 TGTGCCAGCAGCTTCACTAGCGGGAGGGCCAGATACGAGCAGTACTTC CASSFTSGRARYEQYF
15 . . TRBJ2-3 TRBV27 TGTGCCAGCAGTTTGGCGGGTCTTAACACAGATACGCAGTATTTT CASSLAGLNTDTQYF
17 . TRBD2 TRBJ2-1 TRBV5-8 TGTGCCAGCAGCTTGGGAGGACTAGCGGGCTCCCTTAGGGAGCAGTTCTTC CASSLGGLAGSLREQFF
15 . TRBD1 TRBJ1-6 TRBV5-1 TGCGCCAGCAGCACCGACACAGGGGTCAATTCACCCCTCCACTTT CASSTDTGVNSPLHF
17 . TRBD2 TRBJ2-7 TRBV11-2 TGTGCCAGCAGCTTAGATATACCGGCTAGCGGGGGTGATGCGCAGTACTTC CASSLDIPASGGDAQYF
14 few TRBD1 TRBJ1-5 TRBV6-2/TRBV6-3 TGTGCCAGCAGCCGAGGACAGGGAGGACAGCCCCAGCATTTT CASSRGQGGQPQHF
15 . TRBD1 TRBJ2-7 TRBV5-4 TGTGCCAGCAGCTCGCCGGGACAGGACTCCTACGAGCAGTACTTC CASSSPGQDSYEQYF
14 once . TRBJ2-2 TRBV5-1 TGCGCCAGCAGTCCGGGGGTCAACACCGGGGAGCTGTTTTTT CASSPGVNTGELFF
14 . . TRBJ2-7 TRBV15 TGTGCCACCAGCAGAGGGGGGCAGGGGTACGAGCAGTACTTC CATSRGGQGYEQYF
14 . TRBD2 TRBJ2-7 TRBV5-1 TGCGCCAGCACCATAGCGGGAATGGCCTACGAGCAGTACTTC CASTIAGMAYEQYF
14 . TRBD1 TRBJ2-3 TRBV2 TGTGCCAGCACTGGACAGGGGCCCGGAGATACGCAGTATTTT CASTGQGPGDTQYF
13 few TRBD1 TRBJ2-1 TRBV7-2 TGTGCCAGCAGCCAAGGGACAGTTCAAGAGCAGTTCTTC CASSQGTVQEQFF
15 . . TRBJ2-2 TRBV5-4 TGTGCCAGCAGTTTCGATCTAGCAAACACCGGGGAGCTGTTTTTT CASSFDLANTGELFF
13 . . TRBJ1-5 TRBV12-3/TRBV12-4 TGTGCCAGCAGTTTCGAGGCAACCCAGCCCCAGCATTTT CASSFEATQPQHF
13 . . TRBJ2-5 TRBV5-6 TGTGCCAGCAGCTTGGAAGGGAGGGAGACCCAGTACTTC CASSLEGRETQYF
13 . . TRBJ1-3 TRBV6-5 TGTGCCAGCGGCAGGGGAGAAGGAAACACCATATATTTT CASGRGEGNTIYF
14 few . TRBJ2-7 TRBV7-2 TGTGCCAGCAGCTTAGATCACAGTATCTACGAGCAGTACTTC CASSLDHSIYEQYF
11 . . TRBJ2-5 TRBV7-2 TGTGCCAGCAGCTCTCAAGAGACCCAGTACTTC CASSSQETQYF
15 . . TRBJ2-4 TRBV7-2 TGTGCCAGCAGCTGGGAGGGGGGAGCCAAAAACATTCAGTACTTC CASSWEGGAKNIQYF
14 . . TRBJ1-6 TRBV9 TGTGCCAGCAGCGTCACAGACACTAATTCACCCCTCCACTTT CASSVTDTNSPLHF
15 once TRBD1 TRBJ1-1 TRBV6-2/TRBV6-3 TGTGCCAGCAGTTTCTCATTGACAGGGAGCACTGAAGCTTTCTTT CASSFSLTGSTEAFF
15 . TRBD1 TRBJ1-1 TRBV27 TGTGCCAGCAGTTTGGCGCAGGGGGTGAACACTGAAGCTTTCTTT CASSLAQGVNTEAFF
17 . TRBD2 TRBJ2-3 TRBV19 TGTGCCAGTAGTAGCTCTAGCGGGGGGGTTATCACAGATACGCAGTATTTT CASSSSSGGVITDTQYF
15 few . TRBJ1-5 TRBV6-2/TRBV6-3 TGTGCCAGCAGCGACAGCCACACTAGCAATCAGCCCCAGCATTTT CASSDSHTSNQPQHF
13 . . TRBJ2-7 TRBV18 TGTGCCAGCTCACCCTACGGGGGTTACGAGCAGTACTTC CASSPYGGYEQYF
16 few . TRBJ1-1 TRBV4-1 TGCGCCAGCAGCCCCGGACGGGGGAATATGAACACTGAAGCTTTCTTT CASSPGRGNMNTEAFF
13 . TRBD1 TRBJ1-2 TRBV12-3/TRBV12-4 TGTGCCAGCAGTCCCGGGACAGTGCATGGCTACACCTTC CASSPGTVHGYTF
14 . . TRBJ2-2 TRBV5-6 TGTGCCAGCAGCTCTCAGGGGAACACCGGGGAGCTGTTTTTT CASSSQGNTGELFF
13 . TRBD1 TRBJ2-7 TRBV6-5 TGTGCCAGCACGGGACAGGCTGTTTACGAGCAGTACTTC CASTGQAVYEQYF
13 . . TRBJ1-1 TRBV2 TGTGCCAGTATCCTCACAGGGTTCACTGAAGCTTTCTTT CASILTGFTEAFF
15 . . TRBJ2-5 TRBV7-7 TGTGCCAGCAGCTACGGGACAAGGACGGGAGAGACCCAGTACTTC CASSYGTRTGETQYF
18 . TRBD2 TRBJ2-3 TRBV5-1 TGCGCCAGCAGCTTGGATCCCCCTATAGCGGGAATCACAGATACGCAGTATTTT CASSLDPPIAGITDTQYF